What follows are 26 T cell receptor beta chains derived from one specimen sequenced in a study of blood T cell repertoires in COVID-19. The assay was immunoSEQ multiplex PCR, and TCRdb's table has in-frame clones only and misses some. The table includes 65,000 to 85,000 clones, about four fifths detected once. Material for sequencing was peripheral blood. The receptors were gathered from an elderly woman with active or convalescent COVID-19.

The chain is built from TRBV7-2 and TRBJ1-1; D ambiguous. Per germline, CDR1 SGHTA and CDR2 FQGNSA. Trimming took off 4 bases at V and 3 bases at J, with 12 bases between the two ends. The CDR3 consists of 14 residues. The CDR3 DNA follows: TGTGCCAGCAGCTCTAAATATCGGGACACTGAAGCTTTCTTT. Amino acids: CASSSKYRDTEAFF.

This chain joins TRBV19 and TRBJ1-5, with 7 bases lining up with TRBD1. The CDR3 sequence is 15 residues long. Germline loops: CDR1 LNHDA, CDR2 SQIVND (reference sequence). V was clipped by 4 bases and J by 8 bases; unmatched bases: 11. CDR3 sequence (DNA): TGTGCCAGTAGTACAGGCGACAGGGTAGGTGAGCCCCAGCATTTT. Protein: CASSTGDRVGEPQHF.

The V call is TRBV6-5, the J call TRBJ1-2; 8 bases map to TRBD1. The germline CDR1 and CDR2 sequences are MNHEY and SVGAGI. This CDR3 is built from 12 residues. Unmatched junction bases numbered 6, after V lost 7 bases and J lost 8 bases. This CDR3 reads CASKDRVLGYTF. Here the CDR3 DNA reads TGTGCCAGCAAGGACAGGGTATTAGGCTACACCTTC.

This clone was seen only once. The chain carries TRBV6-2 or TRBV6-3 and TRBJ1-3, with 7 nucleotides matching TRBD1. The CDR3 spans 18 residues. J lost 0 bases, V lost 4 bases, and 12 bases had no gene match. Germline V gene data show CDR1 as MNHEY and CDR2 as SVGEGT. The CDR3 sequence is CASSSPRRGGTSGNTIYF. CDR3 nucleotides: TGTGCCAGCAGTTCCCCCCGGCGAGGGGGCACCTCTGGAAACACCATATATTTT.

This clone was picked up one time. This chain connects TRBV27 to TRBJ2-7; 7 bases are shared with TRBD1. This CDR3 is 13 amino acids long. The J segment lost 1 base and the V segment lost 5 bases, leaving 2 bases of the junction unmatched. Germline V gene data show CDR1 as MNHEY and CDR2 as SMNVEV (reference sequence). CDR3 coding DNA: TGTGCCAGCAGTCAGACAGGGTCCTACGAGCAGTACTTC. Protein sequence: CASSQTGSYEQYF.

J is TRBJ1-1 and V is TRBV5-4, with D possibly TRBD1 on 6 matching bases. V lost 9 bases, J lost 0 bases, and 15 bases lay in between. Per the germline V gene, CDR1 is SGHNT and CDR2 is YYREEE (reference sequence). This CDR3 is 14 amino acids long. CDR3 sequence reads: CATLGGGMNTEAFF. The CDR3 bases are TGTGCCACCCTGGGGGGGGGCATGAACACTGAAGCTTTCTTT.

CDR3 sequence reads: CARGRGSHLSYEQYF. The CDR3 coding sequence is TGTGCCAGGGGGAGGGGCAGCCACCTCTCCTACGAGCAGTACTTC. The chain links TRBV6-6 to TRBJ2-7; 7 positions match TRBD2. The CDR3 spans 15 residues. The trim removed 9 bases at V and 0 bases at J, leaving 11 bases unmatched. CDR1 is MNHNY, CDR2 SVGAGI, per germline (reference sequence).

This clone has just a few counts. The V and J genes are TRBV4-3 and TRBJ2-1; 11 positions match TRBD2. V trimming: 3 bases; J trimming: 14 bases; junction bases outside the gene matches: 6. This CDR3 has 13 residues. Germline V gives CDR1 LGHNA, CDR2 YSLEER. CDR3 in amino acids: CASSQGGLAAKFF. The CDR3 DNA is TGCGCCAGCAGCCAGGGGGGACTAGCGGCGAAGTTCTTC.

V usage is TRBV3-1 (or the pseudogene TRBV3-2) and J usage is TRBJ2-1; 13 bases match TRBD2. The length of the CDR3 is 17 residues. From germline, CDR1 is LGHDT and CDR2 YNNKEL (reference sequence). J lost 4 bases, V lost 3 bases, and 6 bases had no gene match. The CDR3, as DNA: TGTGCCAGCAGCCATCTAAGGACTAGCGGGAGTTACAATGAGCAGTTCTTC. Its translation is CASSHLRTSGSYNEQFF.

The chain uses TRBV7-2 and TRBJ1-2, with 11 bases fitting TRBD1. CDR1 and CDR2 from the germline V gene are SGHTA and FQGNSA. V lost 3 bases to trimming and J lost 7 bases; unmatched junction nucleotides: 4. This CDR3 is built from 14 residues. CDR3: CASSFLGTGGGYTF. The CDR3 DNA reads TGTGCCAGCAGCTTTTTGGGGACAGGGGGTGGCTACACCTTC.

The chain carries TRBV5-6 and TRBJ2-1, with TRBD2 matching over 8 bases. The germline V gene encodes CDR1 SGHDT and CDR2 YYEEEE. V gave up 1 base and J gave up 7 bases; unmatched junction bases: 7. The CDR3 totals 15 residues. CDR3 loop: CASSLPSGSLNEQFF. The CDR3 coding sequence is TGTGCCAGCAGCTTGCCTAGCGGGTCCTTGAATGAGCAGTTCTTC. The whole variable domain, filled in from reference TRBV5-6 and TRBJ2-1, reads DAGVTQSPTHLIKTRGQQVTLRCSPKSGHDTVSWYQQALGQGPQFIFQYYEEEERQRGNFPDRFSGHQFPNYSSELNVNALLLGDSALYLCASSLPSGSLNEQFFGPGTRLTVL.

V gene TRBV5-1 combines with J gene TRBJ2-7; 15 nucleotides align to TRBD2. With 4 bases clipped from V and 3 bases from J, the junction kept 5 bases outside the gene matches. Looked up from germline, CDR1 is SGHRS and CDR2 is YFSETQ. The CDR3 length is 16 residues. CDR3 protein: CASSRGLAGGFYEQYF. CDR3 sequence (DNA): TGCGCCAGCAGCAGGGGACTAGCGGGAGGATTCTACGAGCAGTACTTC.

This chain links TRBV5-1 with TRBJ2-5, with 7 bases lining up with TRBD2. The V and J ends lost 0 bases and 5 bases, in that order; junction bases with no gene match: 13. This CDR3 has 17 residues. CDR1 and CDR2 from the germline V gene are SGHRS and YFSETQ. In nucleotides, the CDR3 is TGCGCCAGCAGCTTGGTCGGTCTAGCGGTTAACCTGGAGACCCAGTACTTC. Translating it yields CASSLVGLAVNLETQYF. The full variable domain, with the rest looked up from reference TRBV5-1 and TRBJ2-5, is KAGVTQTPRYLIKTRGQQVTLSCSPISGHRSVSWYQQTPGQGLQFLFEYFSETQRNKGNFPGRFSGRQFSNSRSEMNVSTLELGDSALYLCASSLVGLAVNLETQYFGPGTRLLVL.

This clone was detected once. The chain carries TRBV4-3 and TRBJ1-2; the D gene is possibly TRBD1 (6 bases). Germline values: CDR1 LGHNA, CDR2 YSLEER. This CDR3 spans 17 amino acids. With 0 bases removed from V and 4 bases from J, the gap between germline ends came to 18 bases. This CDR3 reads CASSQEAGAGRSYGYTF. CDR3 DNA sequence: TGCGCCAGCAGCCAAGAAGCAGGGGCTGGGCGGTCCTATGGCTACACCTTC.

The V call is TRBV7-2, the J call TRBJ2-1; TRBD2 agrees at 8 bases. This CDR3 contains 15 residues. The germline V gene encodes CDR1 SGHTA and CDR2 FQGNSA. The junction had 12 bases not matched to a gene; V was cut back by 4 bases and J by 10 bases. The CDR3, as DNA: TGTGCCAGCAGCTGGCGAACGGGGGGGCGATACGAGCAGTTCTTC. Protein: CASSWRTGGRYEQFF.

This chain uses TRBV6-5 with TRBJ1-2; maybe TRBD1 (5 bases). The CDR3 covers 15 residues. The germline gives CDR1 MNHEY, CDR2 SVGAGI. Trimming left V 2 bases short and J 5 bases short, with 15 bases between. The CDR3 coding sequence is TGTGCCAGCAGTTACGCGGGACCGGCAAAATATGGCTACACCTTC. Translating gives CASSYAGPAKYGYTF.

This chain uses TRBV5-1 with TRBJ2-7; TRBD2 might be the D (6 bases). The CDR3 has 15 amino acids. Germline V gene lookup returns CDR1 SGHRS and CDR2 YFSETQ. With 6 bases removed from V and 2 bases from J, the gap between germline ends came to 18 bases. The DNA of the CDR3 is TGCGCCAGCACCGATCCGGGGAGGTCCGCCTACGAGCAGTACTTC. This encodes CASTDPGRSAYEQYF.

CDR3 in DNA: TGTGCCAGCAGTTCTCCCCCCGAGACCCAGTACTTC. It is translated as CASSSPPETQYF. The gene calls are TRBV12-3 or TRBV12-4 and TRBJ2-5; no definite D call. Trimming removed 4 bases at V and 5 bases at J, with 8 bases between. The CDR3 sequence is 12 residues long.

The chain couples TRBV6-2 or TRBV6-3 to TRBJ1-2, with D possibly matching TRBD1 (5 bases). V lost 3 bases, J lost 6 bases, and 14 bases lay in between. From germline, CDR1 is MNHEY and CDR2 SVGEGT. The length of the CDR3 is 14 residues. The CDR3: CASSYKRGLDGYTF. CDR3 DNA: TGTGCCAGCAGTTATAAAAGGGGCTTGGATGGCTACACCTTC.

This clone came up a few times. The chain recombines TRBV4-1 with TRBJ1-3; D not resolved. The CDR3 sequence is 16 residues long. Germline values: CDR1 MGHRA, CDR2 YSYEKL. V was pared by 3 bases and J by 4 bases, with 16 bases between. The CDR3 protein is CASSQGLSTGGNTIYF. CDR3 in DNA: TGCGCCAGCAGCCAGGGGTTGTCAACGGGGGGAAACACCATATATTTT.

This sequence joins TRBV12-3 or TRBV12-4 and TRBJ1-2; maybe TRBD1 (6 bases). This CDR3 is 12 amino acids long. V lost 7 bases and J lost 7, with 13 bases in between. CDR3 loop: CASTPDSPGYTF. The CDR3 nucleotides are TGTGCCAGCACCCCGGACAGTCCTGGCTACACCTTC.

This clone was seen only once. The CDR3 spells CASSMDRDPDTQYF. The CDR3 nucleotides read TGTGCCAGCAGCATGGACAGGGATCCAGATACGCAGTATTTT. V and J are TRBV7-3 and TRBJ2-3; 8 positions match TRBD1. The CDR3 runs 14 residues. CDR1 and CDR2 from the germline V gene are SGHTA and FQGTGA. V was clipped by 5 bases and J by 4 bases; unmatched bases: 5. Combining the CDR3 with reference TRBV7-3 and TRBJ2-3 gives the whole variable domain GAGVSQTPSNKVTEKGKYVELRCDPISGHTALYWYRQSLGQGPEFLIYFQGTGAADDSGLPNDRFFAVRPEGSVSTLKIQRTERGDSAVYLCASSMDRDPDTQYFGPGTRLTVL.

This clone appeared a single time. The CDR3 DNA sequence: TGTGCCAGCAGCCCCCTCCGTACAGATACGCAGTATTTT. Its protein is CASSPLRTDTQYF. This rearrangement joins TRBV7-8 to TRBJ2-3, with D unclear. This CDR3 comprises 13 residues. Germline CDR1 reads SGHVS; CDR2 reads FQNEAQ. The ends were cut back, 5 bases at V and 3 bases at J, with 9 bases in the middle.

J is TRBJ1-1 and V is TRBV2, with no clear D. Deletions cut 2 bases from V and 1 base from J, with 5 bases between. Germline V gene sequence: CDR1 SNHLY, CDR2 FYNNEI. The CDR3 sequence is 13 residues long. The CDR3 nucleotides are TGTGCCAGCAGTGAACGGTCGAACACTGAAGCTTTCTTT. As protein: CASSERSNTEAFF.

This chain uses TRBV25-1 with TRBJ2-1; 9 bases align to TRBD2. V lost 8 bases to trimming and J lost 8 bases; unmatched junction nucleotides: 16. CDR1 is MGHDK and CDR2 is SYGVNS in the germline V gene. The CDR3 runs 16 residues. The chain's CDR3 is CASSVRRSGRLDEQFF. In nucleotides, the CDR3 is TGTGCCAGCTCTGTCCGGCGTAGCGGGAGACTGGATGAGCAGTTCTTC.

The CDR3 bases are TGTGCCAGTTCCCGATGGGCAGGGGGCTTTCGGGTCACTGAAGCTTTCTTT. It translates to CASSRWAGGFRVTEAFF. The chain carries TRBV14 and TRBJ1-1; the match to TRBD1 covers 8 bases. V dropped 9 bases and J dropped 4; count of bases not matched to a gene: 19. The germline V gene encodes CDR1 SGHDN and CDR2 FVKESK. The CDR3 is made up of 17 amino acids.